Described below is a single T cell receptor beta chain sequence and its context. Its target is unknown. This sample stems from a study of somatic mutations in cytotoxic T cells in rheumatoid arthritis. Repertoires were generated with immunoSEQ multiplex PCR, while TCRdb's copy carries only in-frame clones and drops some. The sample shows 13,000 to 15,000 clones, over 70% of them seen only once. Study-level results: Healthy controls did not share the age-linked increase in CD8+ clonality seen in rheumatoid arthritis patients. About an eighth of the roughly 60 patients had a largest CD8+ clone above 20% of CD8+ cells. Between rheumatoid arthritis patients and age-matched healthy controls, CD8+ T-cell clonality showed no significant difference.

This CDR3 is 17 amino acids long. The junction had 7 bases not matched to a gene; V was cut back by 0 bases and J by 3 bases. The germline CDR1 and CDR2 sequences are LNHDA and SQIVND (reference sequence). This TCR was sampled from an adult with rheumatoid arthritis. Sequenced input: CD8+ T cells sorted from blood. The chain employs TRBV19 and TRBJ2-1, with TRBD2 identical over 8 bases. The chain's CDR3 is CASSIDSAGGYYNEQFF. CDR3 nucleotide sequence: TGTGCCAGTAGTATAGATTCGGCGGGAGGATACTACAATGAGCAGTTCTTC.